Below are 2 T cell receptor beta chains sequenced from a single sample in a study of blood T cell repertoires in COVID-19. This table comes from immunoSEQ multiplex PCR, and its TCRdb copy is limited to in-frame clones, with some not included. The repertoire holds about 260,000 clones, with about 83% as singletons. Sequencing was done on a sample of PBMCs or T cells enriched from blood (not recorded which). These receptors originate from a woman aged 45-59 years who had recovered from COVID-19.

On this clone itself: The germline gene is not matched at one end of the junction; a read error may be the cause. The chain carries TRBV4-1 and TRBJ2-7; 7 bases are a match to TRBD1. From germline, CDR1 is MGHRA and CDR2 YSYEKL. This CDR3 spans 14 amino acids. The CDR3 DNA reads TGCGCCAGCAGTCAAGGACAGGTCTCCTACGAGCAGTACTTC. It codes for CASSQGQVSYEQYF.

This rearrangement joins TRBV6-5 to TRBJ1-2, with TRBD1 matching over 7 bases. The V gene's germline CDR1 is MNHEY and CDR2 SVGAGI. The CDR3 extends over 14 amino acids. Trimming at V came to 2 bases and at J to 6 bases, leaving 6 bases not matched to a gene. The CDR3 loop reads CASSYMPGGNGYTF. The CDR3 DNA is TGTGCCAGCAGTTACATGCCAGGGGGGAATGGCTACACCTTC.